The T cell receptor (beta chain) under discussion was sequenced for a study of PD-1 blockade in mismatch repair-deficient tumors. Study as a whole: Patients had 12 mismatch repair-deficient cancer types and were previously treated and progressing. Study-level results: Rapid post-treatment expansion, then contraction, generally preceding radiologic response, marked tumor-resident clones.

This clone has just a few counts. Its target is not known. Mismatch repair deficiency was confirmed in all patients, by PCR or immunohistochemistry. TCRs were sequenced from a few patients responding to pembrolizumab. Clones were read by immunoSEQ multiplex PCR, and TCRdb kept only the in-frame ones, dropping some. The table records some 100,000 clones, 82% of them present only once. With 3 bases removed from V and 11 bases from J, the gap between germline ends came to 13 bases. This CDR3 comprises 12 residues. The germline V gene has CDR1 MDHEN and CDR2 SYDVKM. The sequencing used peripheral blood, collected approximately 8 months after starting pembrolizumab. The chain joins TRBV28 to TRBJ1-1, with a tentative D call TRBD1 (5 bases). This TCR came from an adult with mismatch repair-deficient cancer. The CDR3 is CASSFKRGRAFF. The CDR3 coding sequence is TGTGCCAGCAGTTTTAAACGGGGGAGGGCTTTCTTT.